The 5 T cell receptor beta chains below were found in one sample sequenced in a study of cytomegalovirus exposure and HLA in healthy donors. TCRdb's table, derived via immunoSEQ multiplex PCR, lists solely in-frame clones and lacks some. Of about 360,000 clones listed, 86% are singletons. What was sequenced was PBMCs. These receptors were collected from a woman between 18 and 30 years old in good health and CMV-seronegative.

In nucleotides, the CDR3 is TGCGCCAGCAGCTTACACGCGGGACGCGCGAACACCGGGGAGCTGTTTTTT. It is translated as CASSLHAGRANTGELFF. J is TRBJ2-2 and V is TRBV5-1, with a possible D match to TRBD2 (6 bases). Germline V CDR1 and CDR2: SGHRS, YFSETQ. CDR3 length: 17 residues. Trimming pared 2 bases from V and 0 bases from J, leaving 14 bases between. Looking up the rest from reference TRBV5-1 and TRBJ2-2 gives the full variable domain: KAGVTQTPRYLIKTRGQQVTLSCSPISGHRSVSWYQQTPGQGLQFLFEYFSETQRNKGNFPGRFSGRQFSNSRSEMNVSTLELGDSALYLCASSLHAGRANTGELFFGEGSRLTVL.

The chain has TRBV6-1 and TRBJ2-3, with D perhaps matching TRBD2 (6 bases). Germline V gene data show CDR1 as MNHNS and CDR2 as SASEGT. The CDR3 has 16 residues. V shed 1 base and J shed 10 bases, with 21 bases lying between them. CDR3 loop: CASSEGMTRDRQPQYF. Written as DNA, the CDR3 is TGTGCCAGCAGTGAAGGAATGACTAGAGACCGTCAGCCGCAGTATTTT.

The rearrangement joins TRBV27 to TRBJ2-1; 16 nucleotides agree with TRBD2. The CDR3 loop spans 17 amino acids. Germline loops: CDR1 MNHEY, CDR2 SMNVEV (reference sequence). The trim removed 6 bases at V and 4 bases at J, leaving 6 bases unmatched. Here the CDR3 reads CASSLGTSGGGYNEQFF. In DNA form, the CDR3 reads TGTGCCAGCAGCTTAGGGACTAGCGGGGGGGGTTACAATGAGCAGTTCTTC.

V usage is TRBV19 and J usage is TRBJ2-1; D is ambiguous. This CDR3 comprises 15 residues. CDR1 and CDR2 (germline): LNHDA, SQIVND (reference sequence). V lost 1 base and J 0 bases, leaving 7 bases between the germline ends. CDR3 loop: CASSIGASSYNEQFF. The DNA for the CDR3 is TGTGCCAGTAGTATAGGAGCGAGCTCCTACAATGAGCAGTTCTTC.

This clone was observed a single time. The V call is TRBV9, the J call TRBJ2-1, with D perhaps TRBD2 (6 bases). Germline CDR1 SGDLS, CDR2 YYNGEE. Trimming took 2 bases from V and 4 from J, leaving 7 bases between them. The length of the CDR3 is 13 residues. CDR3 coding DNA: TGTGCCAGCAGCGTTCGGGGGTACAATGAGCAGTTCTTC. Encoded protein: CASSVRGYNEQFF.